The TCR beta chain described here comes from a study of T cell responses to AZD1222 COVID-19 vaccine. Overall study results and limits: The CD4 TCRs associated with vaccination extended across spike and predominated at 160-218 and 743-854. Nearly half of unique spike-specific TCRs reportedly avoided B.1.351 and B.1.1.7 mutated regions.

This clone came up once. Its antigen is unknown. CDR1 and CDR2 (germline): SGHAT, FQDESV (reference sequence). Trimming pared 4 bases from V and 4 bases from J, leaving 16 bases between. This CDR3 has 15 residues. Sequenced by immunoSEQ multiplex PCR; TCRdb stores in-frame clones only, minus some. This table has about 95,000 clones, 85% to 90% appearing once. The clonotype was recovered from an adult in good health. The chain is built from TRBV11-1 and TRBJ1-1, with D possibly TRBD1 on 6 matching bases. The sequenced sample was peripheral blood, obtained on day 0 of AZD1222 vaccination. DNA of the CDR3: TGTGCCAGCAGCTGGGAGGGGGGGCGAAGCACTGAAGCTTTCTTT. The encoded protein is CASSWEGGRSTEAFF.